A selection of T cell receptor beta chains follows, all from one sample in a study of shared clonotypes between healthy human individuals. The assay was immunoSEQ multiplex PCR, and TCRdb's table has in-frame clones only and misses some. The sample contains under 750,000 clones, 55% to 75% of which appear only once. Source material: memory CD4+ T cells sorted from blood. These TCRs come from a woman in her twenties or thirties in good health. Each CDR3 is given with its conserved first and last residue. The D gene is left open where the match is weak. Expanded clones get a size class; other rows say once, few or many, or leave the size out.

V: TRBV10-3; D: TRBD1; J: TRBJ1-1; size: -; DNA: TGTGCCATCAGTGGACAGGGGGGGACGAACACTGAAGCTTTCTTT; CDR3: CAISGQGGTNTEAFF
V: TRBV28; D: -; J: TRBJ2-7; size: -; DNA: TGTGCCAGCAAAGGGCAGGGGGGTTACGAGCAGTACTTC; CDR3: CASKGQGGYEQYF
V: TRBV19; D: -; J: TRBJ2-7; size: -; DNA: TGTGCCAGTAGTACCCACCGCGATGCGCGGAACTACGAGCAGTACTTC; CDR3: CASSTHRDARNYEQYF
V: TRBV7-8; D: -; J: TRBJ1-5; size: -; DNA: TGTGCCAGCAGCTTGAGGCGGATCAATCAGCCCCAGCATTTT; CDR3: CASSLRRINQPQHF
V: TRBV23-1; D: -; J: TRBJ1-2; size: -; DNA: TGCGCCAGCAGTCAATCCCAGGGACAATCTAACTATGGCTACACCTTC; CDR3: CASSQSQGQSNYGYTF
V: TRBV15; D: TRBD2; J: TRBJ2-1; size: -; DNA: TGTGCCACCAGCCGCGCCCGGCTAGCGGGAGGGAATGAGCAGTTCTTC; CDR3: CATSRARLAGGNEQFF
V: TRBV28; D: TRBD1; J: TRBJ1-5; size: few; DNA: TGTGCCAGCAGCAGCAGGGGGTATAGCAATCAGCCCCAGCATTTT; CDR3: CASSSRGYSNQPQHF
V: TRBV6-4; D: -; J: TRBJ2-1; size: once; DNA: TGTGCCAGCCGGCGGGAACCCTACAATGAGCAGTTCTTC; CDR3: CASRREPYNEQFF
V: TRBV18; D: -; J: TRBJ2-4; size: few; DNA: TGTGCCACCACAGGGGGGGGCGACAACATTCAGTACTTC; CDR3: CATTGGGDNIQYF
V: TRBV27; D: -; J: TRBJ2-7; size: few; DNA: TGTGCCAGCAGTTTAGCGGAGGGGGTCTACGAGCAGTACTTC; CDR3: CASSLAEGVYEQYF
V: TRBV20-1; D: -; J: TRBJ1-1; size: -; DNA: TGCAGTGGACGGCACACTGAAGCTTTCTTT; CDR3: CSGRHTEAFF
V: TRBV10-1; D: -; J: TRBJ2-1; size: -; DNA: TGCGCCAGCAGTGACCGGGCAGGTCCGGGCAATGAGCAGTTCTTC; CDR3: CASSDRAGPGNEQFF
V: TRBV29-1; D: TRBD1; J: TRBJ2-7; size: -; DNA: TGCAGCGTTGAAGGAAGGCCGAGACAGGGTGGCTACGAGCAGTACTTC; CDR3: CSVEGRPRQGGYEQYF
V: TRBV2; D: -; J: TRBJ1-2; size: many; DNA: TGTGCCAGCAGCCGGGACGGAGGCTACACCTTC; CDR3: CASSRDGGYTF
V: TRBV14; D: -; J: TRBJ2-1; size: once; DNA: TGTGCCAGCAGCCAAGAATGGGAGCAGTTCTTC; CDR3: CASSQEWEQFF
V: TRBV7-8; D: TRBD2; J: TRBJ2-5; size: -; DNA: TGTGCCAGCAGCAAGGCGGGAGCCCAAGAGACCCAGTACTTC; CDR3: CASSKAGAQETQYF
V: TRBV5-1; D: -; J: TRBJ2-1; size: -; DNA: TGCGCCAGCAGCTTAAAGGAGGCCTACAATGAGCAGTTCTTC; CDR3: CASSLKEAYNEQFF
V: TRBV6-5; D: -; J: TRBJ1-1; size: few; DNA: TGTGCCAGCAGTTACTCGACCGGGGTGAACACTGAAGCTTTCTTT; CDR3: CASSYSTGVNTEAFF
V: TRBV28; D: TRBD2; J: TRBJ2-2; size: -; DNA: TGTGCCACGGAGACTAGCGGGGCGTCATACACCGGGGAGCTGTTTTTT; CDR3: CATETSGASYTGELFF
V: TRBV6-5; D: TRBD2; J: TRBJ2-1; size: -; DNA: TGTGCCAGCAGTTACGGGAGGGCCATGAATGAGCAGTTCTTC; CDR3: CASSYGRAMNEQFF
V: TRBV28; D: -; J: TRBJ2-7; size: -; DNA: TGTGCCAGCAGCGCACAGCGACCTCCCTACGAGCAGTACTTC; CDR3: CASSAQRPPYEQYF
V: TRBV11-2; D: TRBD2; J: TRBJ2-3; size: -; DNA: TGTGCCAGCAGCTTGGGGACTAGCAGGAGCACAGATACGCAGTATTTT; CDR3: CASSLGTSRSTDTQYF
V: TRBV11-1; D: -; J: TRBJ2-7; size: -; DNA: TGTGCCAGCAGCACTCAACCTCCGGGACATTTCTACGAGCAGTACTTC; CDR3: CASSTQPPGHFYEQYF
V: TRBV27; D: -; J: TRBJ1-4; size: -; DNA: TGTGCCAGCAGACCTTGGGGGGGGACGAATGAAAAACTGTTTTTT; CDR3: CASRPWGGTNEKLFF
V: TRBV5-1; D: -; J: TRBJ1-5; size: once; DNA: TGCGCCAGCAGCCCTGGGGCGGGAACGAGGGGACAGCCCCAGCATTTT; CDR3: CASSPGAGTRGQPQHF
V: TRBV5-1; D: -; J: TRBJ1-4; size: once; DNA: TGCGCCAGCAGCCCGACAACAACTGGTGAAAAACTGTTTTTT; CDR3: CASSPTTTGEKLFF
V: TRBV5-5; D: TRBD2; J: TRBJ2-5; size: -; DNA: TGTGCCAGCAGCTTGGTAGTTTTACTAGCGGTACAAGAGACCCAGTACTTC; CDR3: CASSLVVLLAVQETQYF
V: TRBV29-1; D: -; J: TRBJ2-7; size: -; DNA: TGCAGCGTTAGCCAGGACTTATACGAGCAGTACTTC; CDR3: CSVSQDLYEQYF
V: TRBV27; D: TRBD2; J: TRBJ2-1; size: -; DNA: TGTGCCAGCAGTTTCCGGCTAGCGGGCCTCAATGAGCAGTTCTTC; CDR3: CASSFRLAGLNEQFF
V: TRBV28; D: -; J: TRBJ1-3; size: -; DNA: TGTGCCACCAAGGGGTCTTGGGGAAACACCATATATTTT; CDR3: CATKGSWGNTIYF
V: TRBV2; D: -; J: TRBJ1-4; size: -; DNA: TGTGCCAGCGGCGGGGCTAATGAAAAACTGTTTTTT; CDR3: CASGGANEKLFF
V: TRBV2; D: -; J: TRBJ1-1; size: few; DNA: TGTGCCAGCAGTATGGACAGAGAGAGTGAAGCTTTCTTT; CDR3: CASSMDRESEAFF
V: TRBV28; D: TRBD2; J: TRBJ2-1; size: -; DNA: TGTGCCAGCATCCCCCAATGGCTAGCGGGGTGGAGCTCCTACAATGAGCAGTTCTTC; CDR3: CASIPQWLAGWSSYNEQFF
V: TRBV5-1; D: -; J: TRBJ2-7; size: few; DNA: TGCGCCAGCAGCTTGGGCGGGTCCGAGCAGTACTTC; CDR3: CASSLGGSEQYF
V: TRBV11-2; D: TRBD1; J: TRBJ2-1; size: once; DNA: TGTGCCAGCAGCTTGGGACAGGGTCACAATGAGCAGTTCTTC; CDR3: CASSLGQGHNEQFF
V: TRBV28; D: TRBD2; J: TRBJ2-7; size: once; DNA: TGTGCCAGCAGATTACTAGCGGGAGTTTCCGAGCAGTACTTC; CDR3: CASRLLAGVSEQYF
V: TRBV11-2; D: -; J: TRBJ1-4; size: once; DNA: TGTGCCAGCAGCTTAGAAGGACAGCGAGTTGCAACTAATGAAAAACTGTTTTTT; CDR3: CASSLEGQRVATNEKLFF
V: TRBV5-1; D: -; J: TRBJ2-3; size: -; DNA: TGCGCCAGCAGCTTAAGAGAGTCAGATACGCAGTATTTT; CDR3: CASSLRESDTQYF
V: TRBV2; D: TRBD1; J: TRBJ1-4; size: -; DNA: TGTGCCAGCAAGTTGGGGACAGGCCTAATTGAAAAACTGTTTTTT; CDR3: CASKLGTGLIEKLFF
V: TRBV28; D: TRBD2; J: TRBJ2-1; size: -; DNA: TGTGCCAGCAGTTTGGCCGGGACTAGAGCCGTTGAGCAGTTCTTC; CDR3: CASSLAGTRAVEQFF
V: TRBV29-1; D: -; J: TRBJ2-3; size: -; DNA: TGCAGCGTTGAGGAGGACCCCCAAAGCGATACGCAGTATTTT; CDR3: CSVEEDPQSDTQYF
V: TRBV14; D: -; J: TRBJ2-1; size: -; DNA: TGTGCCAGCAGCCAAGGGGTCCCCCCTTATGAGCAGTTCTTC; CDR3: CASSQGVPPYEQFF
V: TRBV5-6; D: -; J: TRBJ2-4; size: few; DNA: TGTGCCAGCAGCTTGGAGCAGGTTCAGTACTTC; CDR3: CASSLEQVQYF
V: TRBV14; D: -; J: TRBJ1-4; size: -; DNA: TGTGCCAGGGATGGGGCCCTCTTCGCTGGGGATGAAAAACTGTTTTTT; CDR3: CARDGALFAGDEKLFF
V: TRBV2; D: TRBD1; J: TRBJ1-5; size: -; DNA: TGTGCCAGCGAGGGGACAGGGAATCAGCCCCAGCATTTT; CDR3: CASEGTGNQPQHF
V: TRBV27; D: -; J: TRBJ2-5; size: -; DNA: TGTGCCAGCAGTTTATCGGGGGGGACCCAGTACTTC; CDR3: CASSLSGGTQYF
V: TRBV27; D: -; J: TRBJ1-4; size: -; DNA: TGTGCCAGCAGATCGGTGAAGGGTGGGGAAAAACTGTTTTTT; CDR3: CASRSVKGGEKLFF
V: TRBV2; D: -; J: TRBJ1-5; size: -; DNA: TGTGCCAGCAGCCGGGAATATAGCAATCAGCCCCAGCATTTT; CDR3: CASSREYSNQPQHF
V: TRBV4-1; D: TRBD2; J: TRBJ2-7; size: -; DNA: TGCGCCAGCAGCCCTCTAAGGGAGGGAGGGCTCACAGACGAGCAGTACTTC; CDR3: CASSPLREGGLTDEQYF
V: TRBV18; D: -; J: TRBJ2-5; size: -; DNA: TGTGCCAGCTCCCCCGGACTGCAAGAGACCCAGTACTTC; CDR3: CASSPGLQETQYF
V: TRBV5-4; D: TRBD2; J: TRBJ2-1; size: -; DNA: TGTGCCAGCAGCCCACTAGCGGGAGGGCCAAACCATGAGCAGTTCTTC; CDR3: CASSPLAGGPNHEQFF
V: TRBV19; D: TRBD1; J: TRBJ1-3; size: -; DNA: TGTGCCAGTAGCCACACAGGGGGTCGAAACACCATATATTTT; CDR3: CASSHTGGRNTIYF
V: TRBV6-1; D: -; J: TRBJ2-5; size: -; DNA: TGTGCCAGCAGTGGTCGGCGGGGCCAAGAGACCCAGTACTTC; CDR3: CASSGRRGQETQYF
V: TRBV5-4; D: -; J: TRBJ2-6; size: once; DNA: TGTGCCAGCAGCTGGGGACGGGGAGCTGGGGCCAACGTCCTGACTTTC; CDR3: CASSWGRGAGANVLTF
V: TRBV5-1; D: -; J: TRBJ1-1; size: -; DNA: TGCGCCAGCAGCTTCGGGGGGATGACTGAAGCTTTCTTT; CDR3: CASSFGGMTEAFF